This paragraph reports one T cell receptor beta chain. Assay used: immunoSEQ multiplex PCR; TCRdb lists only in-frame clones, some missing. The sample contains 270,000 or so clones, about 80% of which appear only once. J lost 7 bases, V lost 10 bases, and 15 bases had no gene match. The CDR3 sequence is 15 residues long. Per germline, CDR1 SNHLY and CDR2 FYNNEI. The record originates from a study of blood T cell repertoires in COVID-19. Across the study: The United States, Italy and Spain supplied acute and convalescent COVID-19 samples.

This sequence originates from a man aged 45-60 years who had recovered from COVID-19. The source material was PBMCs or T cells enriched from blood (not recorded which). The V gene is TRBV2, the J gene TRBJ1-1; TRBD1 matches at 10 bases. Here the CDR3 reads CATLEGRQGASEAFF. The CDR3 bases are TGTGCCACCTTGGAGGGGAGACAGGGGGCGAGTGAAGCTTTCTTT.